The 13 T cell receptor beta chains below all came from one sample that was sequenced in a study of regulatory T cells in long-lasting Graves disease. The time point was: persistent/refractory GD, antithyroid drugs over 5 years with positive TRAb. Construction of the TCR library relied on RNA isolated from PBMCs. Arm-PCR of CDR3 regions and iRepertoire HTBI primers were used to build TCR beta libraries. TCRdb re-analysed the multiplex PCR reads in MiXCR, keeping a single row per CDR3 protein. The sample shows under 500,000 distinct CDR3 sequences, less than 25% of them seen only once. Sequenced here: peripheral blood mononuclear cells (PBMCs), sampled when the disease was refractory, from a patient treated with antithyroid drugs. The receptors come from a female donor with Graves disease.

Comment on this clonotype: This may be a read error: a much more frequent sequence differs by one nucleotide. The V call is TRBV6-4, the J call TRBJ1-1; D gene ambiguous. This CDR3 contains 15 residues. Per the germline V gene, CDR1 is MRHNA and CDR2 is SNTAGT. Between the trimmed V and J ends, which lost 7 bases and 3 bases, there was a span of 18 bases. The CDR3 DNA follows: TGTGCCAGCATCTATAGGGTTCCGCTCTACACTGAAGCTTTCTTT. Encoded protein: CASIYRVPLYTEAFF.

The V gene is TRBV6-6, the J gene TRBJ1-1; 8 bases are shared with TRBD1. The CDR3 extends over 17 amino acids. The V gene's germline CDR1 is MNHNY and CDR2 SVGAGI (reference sequence). V lost 0 bases, J lost 4 bases, and 10 bases stayed unmatched. The chain's CDR3 is CASSYSGQGAWGTEAFF. Written as DNA, the CDR3 is TGTGCCAGCAGTTACTCCGGACAGGGAGCGTGGGGCACTGAAGCTTTCTTT.

This clonotype was counted a few times. V and J are TRBV28 and TRBJ2-1; 8 bases are shared with TRBD2. Germline V gene data show CDR1 as MDHEN and CDR2 as SYDVKM. Trimming cost V 4 bases and J 2 bases; bases outside gene matches: 10. The CDR3 has 17 amino acids. For the CDR3, the DNA is TGTGCCAGCAGTTCCCAAAGAGGTAGCGGGGCCTACAATGAGCAGTTCTTC. Residues: CASSSQRGSGAYNEQFF.

This clonotype has just a few counts. The J gene is TRBJ1-4, the V gene TRBV18; 7 bases line up with TRBD1. This CDR3 has 14 amino acids. CDR1 is KGHSH, CDR2 LQKENI, per germline. V dropped 3 bases and J dropped 8; count of bases not matched to a gene: 6. As DNA, the CDR3 is TGTGCCAGCTCACCGTCGGCAGGGGGGGAAAAACTGTTTTTT. Amino acid sequence: CASSPSAGGEKLFF.

This clonotype was seen many times. The V and J genes are TRBV28 and TRBJ1-5, with TRBD1 identical over 7 bases. Unmatched junction bases numbered 9, after V lost 3 bases and J lost 7 bases. The CDR3 runs to 15 residues. From germline, CDR1 is MDHEN and CDR2 SYDVKM. The CDR3: CASSLGSRGRQPQHF. CDR3 DNA: TGTGCCAGCAGTTTGGGTTCAAGGGGGCGGCAGCCCCAGCATTTT. The entire variable domain, with the rest obtained from reference TRBV28 and TRBJ1-5, is as follows: DVKVTQSSRYLVKRTGEKVFLECVQDMDHENMFWYRQDPGLGLRLIYFSYDVKMKEKGDIPEGYSVSREKKERFSLILESASTNQTSMYLCASSLGSRGRQPQHFGDGTRLSIL.

This chain uses TRBV9 with TRBJ2-2, with TRBD1 identical over 8 bases. Germline CDR1 SGDLS, CDR2 YYNGEE. The CDR3 covers 16 residues. J gave up 6 bases and V 4 bases, and 11 bases lay outside the gene matches. CDR3 amino acids: CASSPRDRLIAGELFF. The CDR3 nucleotides read TGTGCCAGCAGCCCGCGGGACAGGCTAATCGCCGGGGAGCTGTTTTTT.

The chain recombines TRBV6-5 with TRBJ2-1, with 11 bases fitting TRBD2. The germline V gene has CDR1 MNHEY and CDR2 SVGAGI. V gave up 4 bases and J gave up 5 bases; unmatched junction bases: 1. This CDR3 has 14 amino acids. CDR3 sequence: CASSLGLADNEQFF. The CDR3 DNA follows: TGTGCCAGCAGTTTGGGACTAGCGGACAATGAGCAGTTCTTC.

About this clonotype itself: One end of the junction does not line up with germline, which may come from a read error. The chain links TRBV5-6 to TRBJ2-7; D is unclear. This CDR3 has 12 amino acids. Germline V gene lookup returns CDR1 SGHDT and CDR2 YYEEEE. The CDR3 loop reads CAGSFFPAEQYF. DNA for the CDR3: TGTGCCGGCAGCTTTTTTCCCGCCGAGCAGTACTTC.

This clonotype was observed once. Given a much more abundant clone one base away, this may be a read error. CDR3 residues: CASSTIQGVPYEKYF. The CDR3 bases are TGTGCCAGCAGCACGATACAGGGGGTTCCCTACGAGAAGTACTTC. This sequence joins TRBV7-9 and TRBJ2-7; 8 nucleotides match TRBD1. This CDR3 is 15 amino acids long. CDR1 is SEHNR and CDR2 is FQNEAQ in the germline V gene (reference sequence).

This clonotype showed up many times. The chain recombines TRBV6-5 with TRBJ1-2; no definite D call. The CDR3 runs to 14 residues. Trimming stripped 0 bases from V and 4 bases from J, with 9 bases between. Looked up from germline, CDR1 is MNHEY and CDR2 is SVGAGI. CDR3 nucleotide sequence: TGTGCCAGCAGTTACTCAACAGCGTCCTATGGCTACACCTTC. Translating it yields CASSYSTASYGYTF.

This clonotype was recorded at least ten times. The chain has TRBV6-2 or TRBV6-3 and TRBJ2-5; possible D gene TRBD2, 6 bases. Deletions cut 3 bases from V and 2 bases from J, with 10 bases between. The germline V gene has CDR1 MNHEY and CDR2 SVGEGT. This CDR3 spans 14 amino acids. The CDR3 protein is CASSYGGGQETQYF. The CDR3 nucleotides read TGTGCCAGCAGTTATGGAGGAGGGCAAGAGACCCAGTACTTC.

Only a few counts were recorded for this clonotype. The chain combines TRBV20-1 with TRBJ2-2, with TRBD2 matching 9 bases. After removal of 0 bases from V and 2 bases from J, the junction contained 4 bases not matched to a gene. Germline CDR1 reads DFQATT; CDR2 reads SNEGSKA (reference sequence). CDR3 length: 16 amino acids. The CDR3 region is CSARDRLAGNTGELFF. DNA of the CDR3: TGCAGTGCTAGAGATAGGCTAGCGGGAAACACCGGGGAGCTGTTTTTT.

This clonotype was picked up one time. The V call is TRBV4-2, the J call TRBJ2-6; D possibly corresponds to TRBD2 (6 bases). The germline V gene has CDR1 LGHNA and CDR2 YNFKEQ. V shed 4 bases and J shed 2 bases, with 15 bases lying between them. The CDR3 loop spans 17 amino acids. For the CDR3, the DNA is TGTGCCAGCAGCCCCACGGGGGTATCTGCTGGGGCCAACGTCCTGACTTTC. Translation: CASSPTGVSAGANVLTF.